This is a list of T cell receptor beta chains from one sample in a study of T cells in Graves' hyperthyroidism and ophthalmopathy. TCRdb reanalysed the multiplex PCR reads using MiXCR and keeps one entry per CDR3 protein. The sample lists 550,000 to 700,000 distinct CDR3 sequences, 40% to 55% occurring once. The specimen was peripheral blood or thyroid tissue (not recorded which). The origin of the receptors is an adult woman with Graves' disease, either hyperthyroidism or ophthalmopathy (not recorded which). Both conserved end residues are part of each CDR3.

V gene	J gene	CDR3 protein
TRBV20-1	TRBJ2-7	CSAKTGSYEQYF
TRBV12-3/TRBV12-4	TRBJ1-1	CASSTKQRNTEAFF
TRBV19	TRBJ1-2	CASSTIGTGNYGYTF
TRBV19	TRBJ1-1	CASTRTGGWTEAFF
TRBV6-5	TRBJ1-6	CASSLTSTLSSPLHF
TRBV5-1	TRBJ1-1	CASSLLIGWPSLKGGTEAFF
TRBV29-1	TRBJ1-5	CRPLWTASPQPQHF
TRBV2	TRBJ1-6	CASSARQSNSPLHF
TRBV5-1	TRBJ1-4	CASSLKDRNEKLFF
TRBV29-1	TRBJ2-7	CSVEGSTGKMSSYEQYF
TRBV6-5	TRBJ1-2	CASSYSGVGAQGYTF
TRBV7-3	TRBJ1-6	CASSFINSPLHF
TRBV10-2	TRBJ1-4	CASRGRGNEKLFF
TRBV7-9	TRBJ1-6	CASSFPQGDSPLHF
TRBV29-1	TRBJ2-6	CSVAGQRSSGANVLTF
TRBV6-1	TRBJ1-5	CAISEATGTESNQPQHF
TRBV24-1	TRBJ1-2	CATSSGTGSNYGYTF
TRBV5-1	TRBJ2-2	CASSFLGGTGELFF
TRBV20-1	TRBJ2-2	CSERENTGELFF
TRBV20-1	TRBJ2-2	CSAPRLAGVGTGELFF
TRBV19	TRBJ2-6	CASSAWESGANVLTF
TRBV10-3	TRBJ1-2	CATRGGGDFGGYTF
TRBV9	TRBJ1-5	CASSLGSGDQPQHF
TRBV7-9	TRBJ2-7	CASSSGQGGYF
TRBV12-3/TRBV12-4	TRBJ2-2	CASSWTGGGENTGELFF
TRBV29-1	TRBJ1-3	CSVERGAGGNTIYF
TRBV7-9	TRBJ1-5	CASSFGPYQPQHF
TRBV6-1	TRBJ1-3	CASSEGLEDTIYF
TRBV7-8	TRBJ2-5	CASNYIAGWVETQYF
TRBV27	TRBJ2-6	CASSRDRGWFSGANVLTF
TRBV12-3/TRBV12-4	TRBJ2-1	CASSVDPGAYNEQFF
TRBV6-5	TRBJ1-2	CASSDTGALDGYTF
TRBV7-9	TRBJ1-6	CASSLDRDPSSYNSPLHF
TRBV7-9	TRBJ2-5	CASISYAWDRVVETQYF
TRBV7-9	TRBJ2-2	CASSPPLGRSNTGELFF
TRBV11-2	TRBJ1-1	CASSVSGGNTEAFF
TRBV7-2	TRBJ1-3	CASSRYITTIYF
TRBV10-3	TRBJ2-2	CASQSGIYAGELFF
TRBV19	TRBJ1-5	CASSTDLPGRKYYSNQPQHF
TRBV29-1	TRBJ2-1	CSVEGGPSSYNEQFF
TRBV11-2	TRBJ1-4	CASSYSWGGANEKLFF
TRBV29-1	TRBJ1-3	CSAQGSAGNTIYF
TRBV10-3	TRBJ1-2	CAISENGRDSYYGYTF